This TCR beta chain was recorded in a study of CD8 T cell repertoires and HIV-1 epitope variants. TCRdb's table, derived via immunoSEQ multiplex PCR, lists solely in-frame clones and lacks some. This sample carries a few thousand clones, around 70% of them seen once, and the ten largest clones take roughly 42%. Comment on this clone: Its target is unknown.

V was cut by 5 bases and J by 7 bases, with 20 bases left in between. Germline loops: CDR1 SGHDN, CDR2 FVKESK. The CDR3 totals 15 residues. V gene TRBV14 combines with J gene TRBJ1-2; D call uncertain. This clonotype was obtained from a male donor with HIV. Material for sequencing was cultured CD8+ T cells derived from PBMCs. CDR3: CASSVSRAWPSGYTF. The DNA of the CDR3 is TGTGCCAGCAGCGTCAGCCGGGCCTGGCCCTCTGGCTACACCTTC.